This T cell receptor (beta chain) was identified in a study of pediatric ulcerative colitis. Study results and caveats: A couple of rectal CDR3 clonotypes occurred in all ulcerative colitis patients.

TCRdb's table, derived via immunoSEQ multiplex PCR, lists solely in-frame clones and lacks some. The sample holds 40,000 to 55,000 clones; 78% are singletons and the top ten take 3% to 4.5%. In this sample, this clone turned up a few times. Its antigen is not identified. During colonoscopy, one to two rectal pinch biopsies were collected. This CDR3 is built from 12 residues. Trimming removed 2 bases at V and 3 bases at J, with 4 bases between. Germline loops: CDR1 GTSNPN, CDR2 SVGIG (reference sequence). The sequenced sample was gut tissue. The rearrangement links TRBV30 to TRBJ2-2; D not resolved. This clonotype was obtained from a girl aged 5 to 17 with moderate ulcerative colitis. CDR3 DNA: TGTGCCTGGAGTACTTACACCGGGGAGCTGTTTTTT. This translates into CAWSTYTGELFF.